This record covers a single T cell receptor (beta chain). Clones were sequenced by immunoSEQ multiplex PCR, and TCRdb holds only the in-frame ones, with some missing. The data hold some 44,000 clones, with roughly 80% observed a single time. This CDR3 comprises 13 residues. V lost 3 bases and J 8 bases, leaving 8 bases between the germline ends. Germline V lookup: CDR1 MNHNS, CDR2 SASEGT. These data belong to a study of memory CD4+ T cells and cytomegalovirus serostatus. Single viable CD3+CD4+CD8-CD45RO+ cells were sorted as the memory CD4+ T cells. Sequencing was performed on memory CD4+ T cells from blood. This sequence was found in an adult in good health and CMV-seronegative. This chain connects TRBV6-1 to TRBJ1-6, with unresolved D. The CDR3 protein is CASSEGKDSPLHF. DNA for the CDR3: TGTGCCAGCAGTGAGGGGAAGGATTCACCCCTCCACTTT.